The T cell receptor beta chain described here comes from a study of PD-L1 blockade in urothelial cancer. Whole-study context: At 6 weeks and at 3 weeks (second dose) after treatment start, blood was analyzed.

The table came from immunoSEQ multiplex PCR; TCRdb's copy has only in-frame clones and leaves some out. The sample carries tens of thousands of clones, around nine tenths recorded once. This CDR3 contains 15 residues. Germline loops: CDR1 SGHNT, CDR2 YYREEE (reference sequence). The J segment lost 2 bases and the V segment lost 4 bases, leaving 2 bases of the junction unmatched. Sample: PBMCs, taken around atezolizumab (anti-PD-L1) treatment. The chain joins TRBV5-4 to TRBJ1-3, with 11 bases matching TRBD1. This receptor was identified in a man between 60 and 70 years old with urothelial cancer. This chain's CDR3 is CASSLGQGAGNTIYF. Written as DNA, the CDR3 is TGTGCCAGCAGCCTGGGACAGGGGGCTGGAAACACCATATATTTT. Supplemented by reference TRBV5-4 and TRBJ1-3, the full variable domain reads ETGVTQSPTHLIKTRGQQVTLRCSSQSGHNTVSWYQQALGQGPQFIFQYYREEENGRGNFPPRFSGLQFPNYSSELNVNALELDDSALYLCASSLGQGAGNTIYFGEGSWLTVV.